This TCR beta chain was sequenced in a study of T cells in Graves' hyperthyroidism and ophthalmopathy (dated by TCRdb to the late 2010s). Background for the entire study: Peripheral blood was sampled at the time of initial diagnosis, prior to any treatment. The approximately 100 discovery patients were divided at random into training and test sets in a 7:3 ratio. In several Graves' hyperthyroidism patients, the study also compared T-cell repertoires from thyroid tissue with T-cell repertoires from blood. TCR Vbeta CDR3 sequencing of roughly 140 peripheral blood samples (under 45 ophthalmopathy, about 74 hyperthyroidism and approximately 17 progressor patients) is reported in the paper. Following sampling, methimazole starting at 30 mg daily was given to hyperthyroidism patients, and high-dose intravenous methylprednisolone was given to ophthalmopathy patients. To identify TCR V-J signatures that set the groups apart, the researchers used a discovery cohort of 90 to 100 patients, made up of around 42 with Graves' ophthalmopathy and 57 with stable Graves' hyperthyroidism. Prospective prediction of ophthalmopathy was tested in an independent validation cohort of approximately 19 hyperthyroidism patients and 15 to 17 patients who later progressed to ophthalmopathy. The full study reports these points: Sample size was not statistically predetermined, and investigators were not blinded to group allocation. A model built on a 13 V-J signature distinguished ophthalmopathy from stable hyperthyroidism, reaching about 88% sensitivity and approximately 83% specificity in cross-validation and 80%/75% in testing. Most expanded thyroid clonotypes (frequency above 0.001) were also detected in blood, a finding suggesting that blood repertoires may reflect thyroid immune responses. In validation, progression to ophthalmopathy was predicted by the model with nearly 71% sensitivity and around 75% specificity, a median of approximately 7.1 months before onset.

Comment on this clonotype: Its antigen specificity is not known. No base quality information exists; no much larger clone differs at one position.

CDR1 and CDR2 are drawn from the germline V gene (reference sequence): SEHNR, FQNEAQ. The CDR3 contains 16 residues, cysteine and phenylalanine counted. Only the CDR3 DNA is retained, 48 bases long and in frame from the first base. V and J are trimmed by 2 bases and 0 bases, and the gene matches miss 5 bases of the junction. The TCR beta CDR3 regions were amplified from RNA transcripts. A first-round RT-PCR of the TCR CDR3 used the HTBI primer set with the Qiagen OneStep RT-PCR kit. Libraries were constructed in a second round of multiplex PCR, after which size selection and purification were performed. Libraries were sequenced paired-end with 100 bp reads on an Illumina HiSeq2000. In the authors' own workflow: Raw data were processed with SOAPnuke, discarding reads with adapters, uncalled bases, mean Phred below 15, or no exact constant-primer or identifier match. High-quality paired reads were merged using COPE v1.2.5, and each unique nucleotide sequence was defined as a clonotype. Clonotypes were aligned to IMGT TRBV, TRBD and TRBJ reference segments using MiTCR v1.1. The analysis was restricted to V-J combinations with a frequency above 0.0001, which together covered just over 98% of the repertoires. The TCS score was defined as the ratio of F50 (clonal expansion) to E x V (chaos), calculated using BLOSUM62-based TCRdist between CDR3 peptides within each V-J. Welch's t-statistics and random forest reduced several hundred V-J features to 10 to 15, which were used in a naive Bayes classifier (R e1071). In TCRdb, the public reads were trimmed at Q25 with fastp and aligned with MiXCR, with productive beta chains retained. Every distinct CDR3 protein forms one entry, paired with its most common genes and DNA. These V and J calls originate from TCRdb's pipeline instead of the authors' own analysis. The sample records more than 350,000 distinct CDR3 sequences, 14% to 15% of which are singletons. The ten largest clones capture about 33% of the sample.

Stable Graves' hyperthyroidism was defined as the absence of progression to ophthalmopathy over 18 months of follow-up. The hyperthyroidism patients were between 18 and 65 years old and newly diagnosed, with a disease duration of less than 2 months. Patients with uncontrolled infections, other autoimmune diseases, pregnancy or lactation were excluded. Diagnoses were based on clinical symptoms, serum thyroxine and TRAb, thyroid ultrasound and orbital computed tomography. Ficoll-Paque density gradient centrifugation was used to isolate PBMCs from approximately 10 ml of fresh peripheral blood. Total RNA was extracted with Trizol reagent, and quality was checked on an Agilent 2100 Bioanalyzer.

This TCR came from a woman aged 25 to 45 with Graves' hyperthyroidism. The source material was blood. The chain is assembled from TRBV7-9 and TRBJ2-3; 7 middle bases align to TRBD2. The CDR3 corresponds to CASSLQGGRSTDTQYF. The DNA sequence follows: TGTGCCAGCAGCTTACAAGGCGGGAGAAGCACAGATACGCAGTATTTT.